Following are 28 T cell receptor beta chains from one sample sequenced in a study of vaccination effects on CD4 cells after COVID-19. Their antigens remain unidentified. Peptide-pool stimulation followed by sequencing identified expanded antigen-specific CD4+ clonotypes in the ViraFEST assay. Around day 10 of culture, CD4+ T cells were separated out. Sequencing was performed with immunoSEQ multiplex PCR; in TCRdb, only in-frame clones are kept and a portion is missing. The sample consists of 15,000 or so clones, approximately 82% of them appearing once. The sequenced sample was CD4+ T cells from PBMCs cultured with HCoV-229E spike peptides, obtained before COVID-19 vaccination. The source is a human donor who received a COVID-19 vaccine.

The chain is built from TRBV5-1 and TRBJ2-2, with D uncertain. The CDR3 extends over 14 amino acids. Germline V gene lookup returns CDR1 SGHRS and CDR2 YFSETQ. Trimming removed 2 bases at V and 4 bases at J, with 9 bases between. CDR3 sequence reads: CASSFDHITGELFF. In DNA, the CDR3 is TGCGCCAGCAGCTTCGACCATATCACCGGGGAGCTGTTTTTT.

The chain combines TRBV3-1 (or the pseudogene TRBV3-2) with TRBJ2-3; the D gene is possibly TRBD1 (6 bases). This CDR3 has 14 amino acids. In germline, CDR1 is LGHDT, CDR2 YNNKEL (reference sequence). V lost 2 bases to trimming and J lost 4 bases, with 10 bases between them. The CDR3: CASSQQGGADTQYF. DNA of the CDR3: TGTGCCAGCAGCCAACAAGGGGGTGCAGATACGCAGTATTTT.

This chain uses TRBV2 with TRBJ1-6; the D is unclear. Trimming left V 3 bases short and J 9 bases short, with 15 bases between. The CDR3 has 15 residues. In germline, CDR1 is SNHLY, CDR2 FYNNEI. The CDR3 loop is CASSDSGYPSSPLHF. Here the CDR3 DNA reads TGTGCCAGCAGTGACTCCGGATACCCAAGTTCACCCCTCCACTTT.

The chain is built from TRBV2 and TRBJ2-1, with 11 bases matching TRBD2. CDR1 and CDR2 from the germline V gene are SNHLY and FYNNEI. The V segment lost 2 bases and the J segment 8 bases; nucleotides outside the gene matches: 8. The CDR3 is 16 amino acids. The CDR3 region has the DNA TGTGCCAGCAGTGAAAGGGCTAGCGGGAGGAGGTATGAGCAGTTCTTC. Encoded protein: CASSERASGRRYEQFF.

DNA of the CDR3: TGTGCCAGCAGTTCGGTCGGGGGCACTGAAGCTTTCTTT. Translation: CASSSVGGTEAFF. The gene calls are TRBV6-5 and TRBJ1-1, with D maybe TRBD1 (5 bases). The CDR3 sequence is 13 residues long. The germline CDR1 and CDR2 sequences are MNHEY and SVGAGI. Trimming took off 4 bases at V and 4 bases at J, with 10 bases between the two ends.

In its sample, this clone was seen a few times. V gene TRBV18 combines with J gene TRBJ2-2, with 9 bases lining up with TRBD1. The V gene's germline CDR1 is KGHSH and CDR2 LQKENI. The CDR3 is made up of 15 amino acids. Germline trimming cut 4 bases from V and 3 bases from J; bases unmatched to any gene: 3. The CDR3 nucleotides are TGTGCCAGCTCACGACGGACAGGGGACACCGGGGAGCTGTTTTTT. Its protein product is CASSRRTGDTGELFF.

This clone has a handful of counts. The gene calls are TRBV19 and TRBJ2-7; 7 positions agree with TRBD1. Per the germline V gene, CDR1 is LNHDA and CDR2 is SQIVND (reference sequence). The CDR3 length is 15 residues. V gave up 6 bases and J gave up 1 base; unmatched junction bases: 9. The CDR3 nucleotides read TGTGCCAGTAGAACCGGGGCAGGGGGTTCCTACGAGCAGTACTTC. This translates into CASRTGAGGSYEQYF.

The chain recombines TRBV5-1 with TRBJ2-5; 11 bases line up with TRBD1. Germline V gene data show CDR1 as SGHRS and CDR2 as YFSETQ. CDR3 length: 14 residues. Trimming at V came to 4 bases and at J to 5 bases, leaving 4 bases not matched to a gene. The CDR3 nucleotides are TGCGCCAGCAGCGGGACAGGGGGAGGGGAGACCCAGTACTTC. The encoded protein is CASSGTGGGETQYF.

In nucleotides, the CDR3 is TGCGCCAGCAGCACCCAGGACCCCGCAGATACGCAGTATTTT. This gives the protein CASSTQDPADTQYF. The rearrangement joins TRBV5-1 to TRBJ2-3; D unresolved. This CDR3 is built from 14 residues. V lost 4 bases, J lost 4 bases, and 13 bases lay in between. Germline V lookup: CDR1 SGHRS, CDR2 YFSETQ.

This chain connects TRBV3-1 (or the pseudogene TRBV3-2) to TRBJ1-1; TRBD1 is a possible D gene (5 bases). Trimming cost V 4 bases and J 1 base, with 13 bases left between them. The CDR3 loop spans 15 amino acids. Germline assignment: CDR1 LGHDT and CDR2 YNNKEL (reference sequence). The CDR3 nucleotides read TGTGCCAGCAGCCCGGGACGGGTATGGAACACTGAAGCTTTCTTT. Translating it yields CASSPGRVWNTEAFF.

The CDR3 spells CASSYVGAQETQYF. CDR3 sequence (DNA): TGTGCCAGCAGTTATGTGGGGGCTCAAGAGACCCAGTACTTC. The chain has TRBV6-2 or TRBV6-3 and TRBJ2-5, with a weak D call TRBD1 (6 bases). Germline CDR1 and CDR2: MNHEY and SVGEGT. This CDR3 has 14 residues. Deletions cut 3 bases from V and 2 bases from J, with 10 bases between.

The chain links TRBV5-6 to TRBJ1-5; 8 positions match TRBD1. Unmatched junction bases numbered 7, after V lost 4 bases and J lost 1 base. CDR3 size: 16 residues. Germline-derived CDR1 and CDR2 are SGHDT and YYEEEE. CDR3 bases: TGTGCCAGCAGCGTTGGGACAGGATTAAGCAATCAGCCCCAGCATTTT. Protein sequence: CASSVGTGLSNQPQHF.

This clone was observed a handful of times. The chain couples TRBV6-2 or TRBV6-3 to TRBJ2-1; 13 bases line up with TRBD2. Trimming removed 5 bases from V and 6 bases from J; junction bases left unmatched: 1. Per the germline V gene, CDR1 is MNHEY and CDR2 is SVGEGT. The CDR3 length is 14 residues. The CDR3: CASSGTSGTNEQFF. Written as DNA, the CDR3 is TGTGCCAGCAGTGGGACTAGCGGGACCAATGAGCAGTTCTTC.

The chain joins TRBV4-3 to TRBJ1-4, with TRBD1 matching over 10 bases. The CDR3 covers 15 residues. Germline-derived CDR1 and CDR2 are LGHNA and YSLEER. After removal of 0 bases from V and 8 bases from J, the junction contained 3 bases not matched to a gene. CDR3 amino acids: CASSQEWTGGEKLFF. CDR3 nucleotide sequence: TGCGCCAGCAGCCAAGAGTGGACAGGGGGAGAAAAACTGTTTTTT.

The chain uses TRBV6-4 and TRBJ1-4, with D unclear. Germline assignment: CDR1 MRHNA and CDR2 SNTAGT. There are 15 residues in the CDR3. V dropped 5 bases and J dropped 9 bases, with 19 bases sitting between them. CDR3 DNA: TGTGCCAGCAGTTCCCCTGGGTACTACACGAAAAAACTGTTTTTT. Translated: CASSSPGYYTKKLFF.

This clone was observed a handful of times. CDR3 region: CASSQYTGGGDTGELFF. The DNA for the CDR3 is TGTGCCAGCAGCCAATACACAGGGGGCGGTGACACCGGGGAGCTGTTTTTT. This sequence joins TRBV7-6 and TRBJ2-2; 9 bases align to TRBD1. V shed 5 bases and J 3 bases; nucleotides not matched to a gene: 10. CDR3 size: 17 residues. The germline CDR1 and CDR2 sequences are SGHVS and FNYEAQ. The full variable domain, rest sourced from reference TRBV7-6 and TRBJ2-2, is GAGVSQSPRYKVTKRGQDVALRCDPISGHVSLYWYRQALGQGPEFLTYFNYEAQQDKSGLPNDRFSAERPEGSISTLTIQRTEQRDSAMYRCASSQYTGGGDTGELFFGEGSRLTVL.

The V call is TRBV7-9, the J call TRBJ1-5; D is unclear. The length of the CDR3 is 15 residues. The germline V gene has CDR1 SEHNR and CDR2 FQNEAQ (reference sequence). The V gene lost 5 bases and the J gene lost 2 bases, with 13 bases spanning the gap. The CDR3 loop is CASSGPNEGNQPQHF. The CDR3 coding sequence is TGTGCCAGCAGCGGACCTAATGAGGGCAATCAGCCCCAGCATTTT.

This CDR3 is CASSGLGGYTF. CDR3 nucleotide sequence: TGTGCCAGCAGTGGCCTTGGTGGCTACACCTTC. The genes are TRBV6-4 and TRBJ1-2; D ambiguous. V lost 4 bases, J lost 7 bases, and 7 bases lay in between. The CDR3 spans 11 residues. The V gene's germline CDR1 is MRHNA and CDR2 SNTAGT.

V and J are TRBV7-2 and TRBJ2-2; 12 bases agree with TRBD2. Losses at the gene ends were 5 bases for V and 3 bases for J; bases not matched to a gene: 4. This CDR3 is 16 amino acids long. Per the germline V gene, CDR1 is SGHTA and CDR2 is FQGNSA. CDR3 nucleotide sequence: TGTGCCAGCAGCCCCCGACTAGCGGGAGACACCGGGGAGCTGTTTTTT. This codes for CASSPRLAGDTGELFF.

The chain uses TRBV6-1 and TRBJ1-2, with D hard to call. The CDR3 contains 16 residues. The germline gives CDR1 MNHNS, CDR2 SASEGT. The V and J ends lost 0 bases and 3 bases respectively, with 14 bases between them. The CDR3 here is CASSEAAAERDYGYTF. The CDR3 DNA is TGTGCCAGCAGTGAAGCTGCGGCAGAGCGAGACTATGGCTACACCTTC.

The J gene is TRBJ1-2, the V gene TRBV28, with TRBD1 matching 7 bases. The CDR3 covers 15 residues. V was pared by 9 bases and J by 2 bases, with 12 bases of the junction left unmatched. The V gene's germline CDR1 is MDHEN and CDR2 SYDVKM. The chain's CDR3 is CASRTGAVLNYGYTF. DNA for the CDR3: TGTGCCAGTCGGACAGGTGCAGTTCTGAACTATGGCTACACCTTC.

This chain uses TRBV30 with TRBJ1-2, with D hard to call. The V end lost 3 bases, the J end lost 2 bases, and 10 bases lay between the germline ends. This CDR3 contains 13 residues. Germline loops: CDR1 GTSNPN, CDR2 SVGIG (reference sequence). CDR3 protein: CAWRRQINYGYTF. CDR3 DNA: TGTGCCTGGAGACGGCAGATCAACTATGGCTACACCTTC.

This chain connects TRBV7-9 to TRBJ1-1; D ambiguous. With 5 bases removed from V and 1 base from J, the gap between germline ends came to 14 bases. The germline CDR1 and CDR2 sequences are SEHNR and FQNEAQ (reference sequence). This CDR3 spans 15 amino acids. As DNA, the CDR3 is TGTGCCAGCAGCCCCGGGCCCGCAGGGAACACTGAAGCTTTCTTT. Amino acid sequence: CASSPGPAGNTEAFF.

V gene TRBV5-1 combines with J gene TRBJ2-7; no definite D call. The germline gives CDR1 SGHRS, CDR2 YFSETQ. The V gene lost 0 bases and the J gene lost 2 bases, with 9 bases spanning the gap. CDR3 size: 14 residues. CDR3 bases: TGCGCCAGCAGCTTGGTGGATGCTACCTACGAGCAGTACTTC. Amino acids: CASSLVDATYEQYF.

The chain has TRBV5-4 and TRBJ2-3, with 9 nucleotides matching TRBD2. The germline CDR1 and CDR2 sequences are SGHNT and YYREEE (reference sequence). J lost 0 bases, V lost 4 bases, and 3 bases had no gene match. This CDR3 contains 15 residues. In DNA form, the CDR3 reads TGTGCCAGCAGCACGACTAGCGGAAGCACAGATACGCAGTATTTT. Protein: CASSTTSGSTDTQYF.

Here the CDR3 reads CASSRQAGNTEAFF. In DNA, the CDR3 is TGTGCCAGCAGTCGCCAGGCGGGGAACACTGAAGCTTTCTTT. The chain has TRBV2 and TRBJ1-1; D is unresolved. V was pared by 5 bases and J by 1 base, with 11 bases between. Germline V CDR1 and CDR2: SNHLY, FYNNEI. This CDR3 spans 14 amino acids. The entire variable domain, with the rest obtained from reference TRBV2 and TRBJ1-1, is as follows: EPEVTQTPSHQVTQMGQEVILRCVPISNHLYFYWYRQILGQKVEFLVSFYNNEISEKSEIFDDQFSVERPDGSNFTLKIRSTKLEDSAMYFCASSRQAGNTEAFFGQGTRLTVV.

CDR3 residues: CASSQGILAGGEQFF. CDR3 nucleotides: TGTGCCAGCAGTCAAGGGATACTAGCGGGAGGTGAGCAGTTCTTC. V and J are TRBV6-2 or TRBV6-3 and TRBJ2-1; 12 positions match TRBD2. J was trimmed by 9 bases and V by 5 bases; bases with no gene match: 8. Germline V gene sequence: CDR1 MNHEY, CDR2 SVGEGT. This CDR3 region has 15 residues.

The chain is built from TRBV7-9 and TRBJ1-4, with D hard to call. Germline-derived CDR1 and CDR2 are SEHNR and FQNEAQ (reference sequence). The ends were cut back, 1 base at V and 6 bases at J, with 12 bases in the middle. This CDR3 contains 15 residues. CDR3 residues: CASSLGGQTYEKLFF. CDR3 nucleotide sequence: TGTGCCAGCAGCTTAGGAGGCCAGACTTATGAAAAACTGTTTTTT.